These T cell receptor beta chains were read from a single sample in a study of shared clonotypes between healthy human individuals. Profiled with immunoSEQ multiplex PCR; TCRdb holds only in-frame clones, not every one. The sample gives some 2.1 million clones, around 95% of which show up once; around 0.13% is in the top ten. The specimen was naive CD4+ T cells sorted from blood. The receptor set was obtained from a man aged 18 to 29 in good health. Both conserved end residues are part of each CDR3. The D gene is left open where the match is weak. Expanded clones are given a class, and other clones once, few, many or no size at all.

>TRBV2|TRBD1|NA|TRBJ2-7
TGTGCCACCTCGACAGGGGGCTTCTACGAGCAGTACTTC
CATSTGGFYEQYF
>TRBV7-6|TRBD1|NA|TRBJ2-1
TGTGCCAGCAGCTTAACAGGGGAGAGTGAGCAGTTCTTC
CASSLTGESEQFF
>TRBV7-9|NA|NA|TRBJ1-6
TGTGCCAGCAGCCTACGACTGACAGGCTCACCCCTCCACTTT
CASSLRLTGSPLHF
>TRBV5-4|NA|NA|TRBJ2-2
TGTGCCAGCAGCCCGTGGGGAGGCGGCGGGGAGCTGTTTTTT
CASSPWGGGGELFF
>TRBV6-5|NA|once|TRBJ1-4
TGTGCCAGCAGGCAAGGGGCCCTTGGGGAAAAACTGTTTTTT
CASRQGALGEKLFF
>TRBV19|NA|NA|TRBJ1-1
TGTGCCAGTACTACATTCCGCGGAGTGAACACTGAAGCTTTCTTT
CASTTFRGVNTEAFF
>TRBV5-1|NA|NA|TRBJ2-3
TGCGCCAGCAGCTTGCAGGGTGGAGCGGATACGCAGTATTTT
CASSLQGGADTQYF
>TRBV18|NA|NA|TRBJ1-5
TGTGCCAGCTCACCAGACAGCAATCAGCCCCAGCATTTT
CASSPDSNQPQHF
>TRBV7-2|NA|NA|TRBJ2-3
TGTGCCAGCAGCTTAGCGATTACAGCCGGGATCAATACGCAGTATTTT
CASSLAITAGINTQYF
>TRBV29-1|TRBD1|NA|TRBJ2-2
TGCAGCGTCCAGGGACAGGGGAACACCGGGGAGCTGTTTTTT
CSVQGQGNTGELFF
>TRBV28|TRBD1|NA|TRBJ1-6
TGTGCCAGCAGCGACCGGGACAGCCTTTCACCCCTCCACTTT
CASSDRDSLSPLHF
>TRBV6-6|NA|NA|TRBJ1-2
TGTGCCAGCAGTTATTCGGCAGGGGCCCCATACGGCTACACCTTC
CASSYSAGAPYGYTF
>TRBV5-1|NA|NA|TRBJ2-1
TGCGCCAGCAGCTTGTCGGAAGTGAACTCCTACAATGAGCAGTTCTTC
CASSLSEVNSYNEQFF
>TRBV30|TRBD1|NA|TRBJ1-1
TGTGCCTGGAGCATAGGGGGCGAGACTGAAGCTTTCTTT
CAWSIGGETEAFF
>TRBV5-1|TRBD1|NA|TRBJ2-2
TGCGCCAGCAGCTTGCAGGGGGCGCAAACCGGGGAGCTGTTTTTT
CASSLQGAQTGELFF
>TRBV7-9|NA|NA|TRBJ2-1
TGTGCCAGCAGCTTAAAAGCCCGGGACACTCCTACCTACAATGAGCAGTTCTTC
CASSLKARDTPTYNEQFF
>TRBV4-1|TRBD1|NA|TRBJ2-7
TGCGCCAGCAGCCAAGCGAGTACAGGGGTCTACGAGCAGTACTTC
CASSQASTGVYEQYF
>TRBV19|NA|NA|TRBJ1-5
TGTGCCAGTATAAAGGCATCAGGAAGAGGTCAGCCCCAGCATTTT
CASIKASGRGQPQHF
>TRBV5-1|NA|NA|TRBJ2-7
TGCGCCAGCAGCTTGGATGGGGAGGTCTACGAGCAGTACTTC
CASSLDGEVYEQYF
>TRBV5-1|NA|NA|TRBJ2-1
TGCGCCAGCAGCTTGGGGGAAATGGTCAATGAGCAGTTCTTC
CASSLGEMVNEQFF
>TRBV11-2|NA|NA|TRBJ2-1
TGTGCCAGCAGCTTAGCCCCCGCTCCGCTCGGGCGGGGTGAGCAGTTCTTC
CASSLAPAPLGRGEQFF
>TRBV2|NA|NA|TRBJ2-4
TGTGCCAGCAGTGACCAGGGGCCCATAGCCAAAAACATTCAGTACTTC
CASSDQGPIAKNIQYF
>TRBV11-2|NA|NA|TRBJ1-2
TGTGCCAGCAGCTTAGATACGGGGGGCTCTGGCTACACCTTC
CASSLDTGGSGYTF